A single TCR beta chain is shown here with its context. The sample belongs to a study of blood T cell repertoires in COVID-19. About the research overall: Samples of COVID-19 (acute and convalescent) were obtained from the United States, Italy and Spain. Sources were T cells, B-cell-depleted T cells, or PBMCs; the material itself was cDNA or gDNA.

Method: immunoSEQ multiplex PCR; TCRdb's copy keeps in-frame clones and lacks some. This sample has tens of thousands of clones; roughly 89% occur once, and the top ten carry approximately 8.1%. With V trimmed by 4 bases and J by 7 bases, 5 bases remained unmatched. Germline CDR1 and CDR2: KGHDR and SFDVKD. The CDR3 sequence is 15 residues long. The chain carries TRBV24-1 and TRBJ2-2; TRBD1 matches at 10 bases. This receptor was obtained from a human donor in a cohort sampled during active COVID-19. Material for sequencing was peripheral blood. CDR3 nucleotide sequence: TGTGCCACCAGTGACCGGGACAGGGGTAACGGGGAGCTGTTTTTT. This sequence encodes CATSDRDRGNGELFF.